The present TCR beta chain was sequenced within a study of T cell changes during pregnancy in multiple sclerosis. The protocol was immunoSEQ multiplex PCR, while the TCRdb copy is restricted to in-frame clones and leaves out a portion. Seen here are 55,000 to 95,000 clones, around nine tenths observed once, and the top ten hold around 2.2%. This CDR3 region has 16 residues. Trimming took 5 bases from V and 1 from J, leaving 12 bases between them. Germline assignment: CDR1 SEHNR and CDR2 FQNEAQ (reference sequence). This sequence joins TRBV7-9 and TRBJ2-6; D gene ambiguous. This TCR was recovered from a female donor in good health, enrolled as a control in a pregnancy study. This specimen consisted of peripheral blood, obtained in the second trimester of pregnancy. The CDR3 bases are TGTGCCAGCAGCCGCGGTTTCCAGTCTGGGGCCAACGTCCTGACTTTC. Translated, it gives CASSRGFQSGANVLTF.